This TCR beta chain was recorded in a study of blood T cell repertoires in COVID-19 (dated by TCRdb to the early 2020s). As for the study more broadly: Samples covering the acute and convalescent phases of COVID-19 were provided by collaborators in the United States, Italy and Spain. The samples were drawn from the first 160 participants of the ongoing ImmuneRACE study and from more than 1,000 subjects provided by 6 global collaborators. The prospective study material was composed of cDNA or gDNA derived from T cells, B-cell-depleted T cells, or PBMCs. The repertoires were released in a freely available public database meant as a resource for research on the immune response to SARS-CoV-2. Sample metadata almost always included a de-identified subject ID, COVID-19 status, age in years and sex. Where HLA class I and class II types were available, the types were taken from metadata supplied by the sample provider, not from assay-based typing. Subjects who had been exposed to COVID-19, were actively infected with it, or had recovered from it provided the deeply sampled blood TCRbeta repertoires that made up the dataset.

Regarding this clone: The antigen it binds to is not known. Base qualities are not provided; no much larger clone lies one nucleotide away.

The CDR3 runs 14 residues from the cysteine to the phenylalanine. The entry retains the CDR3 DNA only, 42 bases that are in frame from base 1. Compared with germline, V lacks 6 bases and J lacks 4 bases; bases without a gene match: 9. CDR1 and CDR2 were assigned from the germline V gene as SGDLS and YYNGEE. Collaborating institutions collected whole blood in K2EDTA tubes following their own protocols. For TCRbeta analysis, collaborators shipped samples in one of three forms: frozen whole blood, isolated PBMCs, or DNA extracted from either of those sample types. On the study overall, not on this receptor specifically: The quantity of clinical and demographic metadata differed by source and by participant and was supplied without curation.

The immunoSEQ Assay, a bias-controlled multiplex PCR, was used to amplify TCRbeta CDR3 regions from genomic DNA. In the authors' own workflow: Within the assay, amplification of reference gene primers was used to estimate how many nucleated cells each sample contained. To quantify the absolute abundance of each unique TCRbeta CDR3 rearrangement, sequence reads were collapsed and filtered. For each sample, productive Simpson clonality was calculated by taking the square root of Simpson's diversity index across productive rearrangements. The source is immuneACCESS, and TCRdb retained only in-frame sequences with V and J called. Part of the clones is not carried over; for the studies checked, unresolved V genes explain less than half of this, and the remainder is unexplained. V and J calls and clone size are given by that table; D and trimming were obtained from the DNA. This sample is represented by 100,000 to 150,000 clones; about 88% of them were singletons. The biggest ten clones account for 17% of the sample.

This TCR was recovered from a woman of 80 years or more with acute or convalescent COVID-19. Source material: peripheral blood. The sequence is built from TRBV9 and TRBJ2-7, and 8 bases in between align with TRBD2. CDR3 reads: CASNPSGSGYEQYF. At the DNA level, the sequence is TGTGCCAGCAACCCAAGCGGGAGCGGGTACGAGCAGTACTTC.